This TCR beta chain was captured by sequencing in a study of blood T cell repertoires in COVID-19. Looking at the study overall: COVID-19 samples, acute and convalescent, were from the United States, Italy and Spain. T cells, B-cell-depleted T cells, or PBMCs provided the cDNA or gDNA that served as material.

Original analysis: Estimation of nucleated cell counts relied on the amplification of reference gene primers. Libraries were prepared by immunoSEQ multiplex PCR; TCRdb keeps only in-frame clonotypes and omits some of them. D and trimming were read from the DNA, whereas the V and J calls and clone size are those reported in that table. Counted here are approximately 140,000 clones, more than 75% occurring once; the ten biggest clones make up 15%. The CDR3 sequence is 13 residues long. V dropped 6 bases and J dropped 4 bases, with 9 bases sitting between them. Per the germline V gene, CDR1 is LGHDT and CDR2 is YNNKEL (reference sequence).

The chain recombines TRBV3-1 (or the pseudogene TRBV3-2) with TRBJ1-4, with D possibly TRBD1 on 6 matching bases. This receptor was obtained from a human donor with acute or convalescent COVID-19. The donor label of this sample is uncertain. The sequencing sample was made of peripheral blood. CDR3 DNA sequence: TGTGCCAGCAGGCTACAGGGTAATGAAAAACTGTTTTTT. Translating it yields CASRLQGNEKLFF.